A selection of T cell receptor beta chains follows, all from one sample in a study of regulatory T cells in long-lasting Graves disease. Using its own MiXCR run on the multiplex PCR reads, TCRdb lists one record per CDR3 protein. Among over 500,000 distinct CDR3 sequences listed, 16% were seen once. Another study also made use of these data, one on T cells in Graves' hyperthyroidism and ophthalmopathy.

Material: peripheral blood mononuclear cells (PBMCs), obtained at new diagnosis, from a patient treated with antithyroid drugs. These receptors were taken from a woman aged 25 to 39 with Graves disease. Both conserved end residues are part of each CDR3. D genes are given only for firm matches. The size of a clone is reported for some rows only, either as once, few or many, or as a class for expanded clones.

d_call j_call clone_size v_call cdr3_length cdr3_nt cdr3_aa
NA TRBJ1-6 NA TRBV27 14 TGTGCCAGCAGTTTTGCCCATGCTAATTCACCCCTCCACTTT CASSFAHANSPLHF
NA TRBJ1-1 NA TRBV11-2 14 TGTGCCAGCAGCTTAGCAGGGGCGAACACTGAAGATTTCTTT CASSLAGANTEDFF
NA TRBJ2-2 few TRBV19 15 TGTGCCAGTAGTAGGTACCTCACGAACACCGGGGAGCTGTTTTTT CASSRYLTNTGELFF
NA TRBJ1-1 few TRBV19 12 TGTGCCAGTAGTAGCGACAGGACTGAAGCTTTCTTT CASSSDRTEAFF
NA TRBJ1-1 many TRBV12-3/TRBV12-4 16 TGTGCCAGCACCAACGGGGGCCGGGGTATGAACACTGAAGCTTTCTTT CASTNGGRGMNTEAFF
TRBD2 TRBJ2-3 few TRBV20-1 20 TGCAGTGCTAGGGCTGGGGGACTAGCGGGGTCGGTTCTTAGCACAGATACGCAGTATTTT CSARAGGLAGSVLSTDTQYF
NA TRBJ1-4 NA TRBV30 11 TGTGCCTGGAGTGTCGTTGAAAAACTGTTTTTT CAWSVVEKLFF
NA TRBJ2-3 many TRBV20-1 10 TGCAGTGCTCTGGAAGATACGCAGTATTTT CSALEDTQYF
TRBD1 TRBJ2-2 few TRBV6-5 15 TGTGCCAGCAGTTGGACAGGGCCTAACACCGGGGAGCTGTTTTTT CASSWTGPNTGELFF
TRBD1 TRBJ1-1 many TRBV7-2 14 TGTGCCAGCAGCCCCAGGGGGCGCGTCACTGAAGCTTTCTTT CASSPRGRVTEAFF
NA TRBJ2-7 many TRBV7-9 15 TGTGCCAGCAGCCAGAGGGGGATATCGAACTACGAGCAGTACTTC CASSQRGISNYEQYF
NA TRBJ1-4 many TRBV2 13 TGTGCCAGCTGGTCGCAGGCCGGGGAAAAACTGTTTTTT CASWSQAGEKLFF
NA TRBJ2-7 many TRBV7-3 13 TGTGCCAGCGCCCGGGACTTATCCTACGAGCAGTACTTC CASARDLSYEQYF
TRBD1 TRBJ2-5 few TRBV29-1 13 TGCAGCGTTACAACGAATTCAGGGGGGACCCAGTACTTC CSVTTNSGGTQYF
TRBD2 TRBJ2-5 NA TRBV12-3/TRBV12-4 15 TGTGCCAGCAGACGGGGACTAGGGGGACAAGAGACCCAGTACTTC CASRRGLGGQETQYF
TRBD1 TRBJ2-7 few TRBV12-3/TRBV12-4 16 TGTGCCAGCAGCCCCCCAACGGGACAGGGCTCCTACGAGCAGTACTTC CASSPPTGQGSYEQYF
NA TRBJ1-3 NA TRBV7-3 13 TGTGCCAGCAGCTTAAACAGGGATTGCACCATATATTTT CASSLNRDCTIYF
NA TRBJ1-2 few TRBV12-3/TRBV12-4 13 TGTGCCAGCAGTGGCGGGGGGGCGGGTGGCTACACCTTC CASSGGGAGGYTF
TRBD1 TRBJ1-5 many TRBV12-3/TRBV12-4 14 TGTGCCAGCAGCGAGACAGGGGCTATTCAGCCCCAGCATTTT CASSETGAIQPQHF
NA TRBJ2-7 NA TRBV28 12 TGTGCCAGCGGAGAAAAATCTTACGAGCAGTACTTC CASGEKSYEQYF
TRBD1 TRBJ2-7 many TRBV11-2 15 TGTGCCAGCAGCTTAGAGTACCAGGGGGCTTACGAGCAGTACTTC CASSLEYQGAYEQYF
TRBD2 TRBJ2-1 NA TRBV12-3/TRBV12-4 15 TGTGCCAGCAGTTTATTAACGGGAGGGGGGGATGAGCAGTTCTTC CASSLLTGGGDEQFF
NA TRBJ1-1 many TRBV5-1 14 TGCGCCAGCAGCCCGGGGGTGCCTGGGACTGAAGCTTTCTTT CASSPGVPGTEAFF